This note documents a single T cell receptor beta chain sequence. In the same sample, other DNA sequences code for this CDR3. Those enrolled in Seattle joined during active infection and were followed longitudinally afterward. The repertoire was sequenced with immunoSEQ multiplex PCR; TCRdb's copy has only in-frame clones and lacks some. The repertoire consists of roughly 60,000 clones, with approximately 81% occurring once and the leading ten covering 15% to 20%. This sample was included in a study of blood T cell repertoires in COVID-19. Whole-study context: Whether acute or convalescent, the COVID-19 samples came from the United States, Italy and Spain. From T cells, B-cell-depleted T cells, or PBMCs came the material, which was cDNA or gDNA.

The germline V and J ends were trimmed by 0 bases and 0 bases, with 6 bases remaining between them. The germline CDR1 and CDR2 sequences are SGHRS and YFSETQ. The CDR3 runs 15 residues. The clonotype comes from a man between 60 and 75 years old with COVID-19, enrolled during active disease. This chain links TRBV5-1 with TRBJ1-4, with D possibly being TRBD1 (5 bases). Sequencing was done on a sample of peripheral blood. CDR3 coding DNA: TGCGCCAGCAGCTTGGAAGGGGCAACTAATGAAAAACTGTTTTTT. It codes for CASSLEGATNEKLFF.